The sequence of this TCR beta chain was determined in a study of tumor and adjacent non-tumor tissue in lung cancer. On the study more broadly: The patients, around 11 men and roughly 5 women, were about 30 to 76 with stage I to III disease. Some 4.2 million productive TCRbeta reads were obtained per sample on average. Findings of the study overall: Normal lung showed higher cumulative top 100 clone frequency than tumor. Higher tumor TCR diversity was associated with shorter survival.

A modified ARM-PCR protocol with three rounds of nested PCR amplified TCRbeta. TCRdb processed the multiplex PCR reads anew with MiXCR; each CDR3 protein has one entry. Seen here are about 82,000 distinct CDR3 sequences, about three quarters observed once, and the top ten hold about an eighth. RNA was extracted from bulk tissue without any cell sorting. This clonotype was found many times. Its antigen is undetermined. The receptor comes from a woman in her forties or fifties with non-small cell lung cancer. Sequenced input: lung tumor tissue.

Here the CDR3 reads CASSLEGGTNTEAFF. The CDR3 nucleotides are TGCGCCAGCAGCTTGGAAGGGGGCACGAACACTGAAGCTTTCTTT. The rearrangement links TRBV5-1 to TRBJ1-1; TRBD1 aligns across 7 bases. This CDR3 comprises 15 residues. Germline assignment: CDR1 SGHRS and CDR2 YFSETQ. V trimming: 0 bases; J trimming: 1 base; junction bases outside the gene matches: 3.